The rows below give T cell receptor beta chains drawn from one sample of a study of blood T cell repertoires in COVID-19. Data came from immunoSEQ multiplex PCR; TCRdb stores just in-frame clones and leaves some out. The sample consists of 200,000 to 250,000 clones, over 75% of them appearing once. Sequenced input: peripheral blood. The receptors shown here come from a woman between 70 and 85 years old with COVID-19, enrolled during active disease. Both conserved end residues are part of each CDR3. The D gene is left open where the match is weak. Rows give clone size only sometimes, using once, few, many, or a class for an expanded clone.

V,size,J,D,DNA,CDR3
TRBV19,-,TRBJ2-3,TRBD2,TGTGCCAGTAGTATGGATATAGCGGGGGGGCCGTTAGATACGCAGTATTTT,CASSMDIAGGPLDTQYF
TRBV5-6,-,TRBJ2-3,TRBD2,TGTGCCAGCAGCTTTCTCCTAGCGGGGGGGGATACGCAGTATTTT,CASSFLLAGGDTQYF
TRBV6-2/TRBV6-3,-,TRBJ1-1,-,TGTGCCAGCAGTCCGCGACAGTCGGTAGCTTTCTTT,CASSPRQSVAFF
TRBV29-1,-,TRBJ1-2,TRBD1,TGCAGCGGAGCAGGGGGGAACTATGGCTACACCTTC,CSGAGGNYGYTF
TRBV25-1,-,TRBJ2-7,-,TGTGCCAGCAGTGAAAAAGGGGGTGACAAAAACTACGAGCAGTACTTC,CASSEKGGDKNYEQYF
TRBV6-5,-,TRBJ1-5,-,TGTGCCAGCAGTTACTCCAGGGATGGCAATCAGCCCCAGCATTTT,CASSYSRDGNQPQHF
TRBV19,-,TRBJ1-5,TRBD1,TGTGCCAGTAGCCTAAACAGGGGCCCTCAGCCCCAGCATTTT,CASSLNRGPQPQHF
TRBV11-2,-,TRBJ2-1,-,TGTGCCAGCAGCTTCGGGTCCCCTCCTTCCTACAATGAGCAGTTCTTC,CASSFGSPPSYNEQFF
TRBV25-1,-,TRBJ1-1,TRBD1,TGTGCCAGCAGAGATACAGGGGACACTGAAGCTTTCTTT,CASRDTGDTEAFF
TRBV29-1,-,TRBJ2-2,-,TGCAGCGTTGGCTGGAGGGGTCGTCCCGCGAACACCGGGGAGCTGTTTTTT,CSVGWRGRPANTGELFF
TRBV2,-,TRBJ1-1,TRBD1,TGTGCCAGCATCACCCTCAGGACAGGGGACACTGAAGCTTTCTTT,CASITLRTGDTEAFF
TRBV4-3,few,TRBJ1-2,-,TGCGCCAGCAGCCAAGATCTCTCGGGGGACTATGGCTACACCTTC,CASSQDLSGDYGYTF
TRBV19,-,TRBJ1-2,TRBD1,TGTGCCAGTAGTATTTTAGGGACAGGGGCGACTAACTATGGCTACACCTTC,CASSILGTGATNYGYTF
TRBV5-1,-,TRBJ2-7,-,TGCGCCAGCAGCGCCCGGGACTCCTCAGACGAGCAGTACTTC,CASSARDSSDEQYF
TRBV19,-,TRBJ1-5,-,TGTGCCAGTAGTATTCAAAAGGGGGTATCGAACATTCCCCAGCATTTT,CASSIQKGVSNIPQHF
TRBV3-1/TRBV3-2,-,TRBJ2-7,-,TGTGCCAGCAGCCAACGACAGCGATACGAGCAGTACTTC,CASSQRQRYEQYF